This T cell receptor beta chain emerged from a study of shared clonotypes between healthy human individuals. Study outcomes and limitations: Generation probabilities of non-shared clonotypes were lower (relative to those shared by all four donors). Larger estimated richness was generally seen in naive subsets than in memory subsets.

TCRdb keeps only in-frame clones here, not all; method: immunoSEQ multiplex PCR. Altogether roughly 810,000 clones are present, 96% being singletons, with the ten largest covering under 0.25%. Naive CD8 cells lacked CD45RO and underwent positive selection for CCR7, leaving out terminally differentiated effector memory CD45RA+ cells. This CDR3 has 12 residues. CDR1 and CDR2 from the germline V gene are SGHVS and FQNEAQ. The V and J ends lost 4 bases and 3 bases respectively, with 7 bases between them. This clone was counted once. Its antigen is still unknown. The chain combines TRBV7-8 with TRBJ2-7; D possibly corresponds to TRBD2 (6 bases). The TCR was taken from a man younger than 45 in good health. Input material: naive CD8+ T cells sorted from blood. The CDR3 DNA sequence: TGTGCCAGCAGCTGGGGGGACTACGAGCAGTACTTC. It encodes CASSWGDYEQYF.